This T cell receptor beta chain was identified in a study of cytomegalovirus exposure and HLA in healthy donors (dated by TCRdb to about 2017). For context, the study as a whole: An earlier analysis of roughly 500 of the donors reported 250 to 350 Gb of sequence data and more than 90 million unique TCR beta sequences from approximately 180 million T cells. An early release covering roughly 600 HLA-typed donors comprised approximately 300 gigabases of sequencing data and tens of millions of unique TCR sequences. Of the roughly 390 genotyped donors, 75% to 85% were placed in the genetic ancestry cluster associated with self-reported Caucasian donors. The study aimed to test whether cataloging public T cell receptors could reveal signatures of past pathogen exposure. Using immunosequencing, the study profiled T cell repertoires from around 670 subjects and related those repertoires to cytomegalovirus serostatus. Besides the first cohort of approximately 710 subjects, a separate validation cohort made up of roughly 120 different subjects was used. High-throughput TCR immunosequencing, statistical association of individual TCRs with disease status, and machine learning were combined to predict cytomegalovirus infection status. In a later analysis, previously published TCR beta repertoires from roughly 710 donors were re-analyzed and high-resolution HLA genotyping was added so that TCR occurrence patterns could be studied. In the later analysis, no new phenotypic data were used to find candidate immune exposures; instead, reliance was placed on TCR beta sequences and their occurrence across donors. An earlier analysis of around 580 of the donors used high-throughput TCR beta sequencing to judge whether each TCR beta V gene segment behaved as functional or pseudogenic. Donor age, sex, ethnicity and CMV serostatus were collected together with the repertoire data. A later genetic analysis took genome-wide SNP genotypes for about 55% of the 666 donors and used that subset as a discovery cohort. All discovery cohort repertoires had been generated on a single sequencing platform. HLA typing covered class I and class II loci at four-digit resolution. The number of typed donors differed by locus: about 620-640 for A, B, C, DRB1 and DQB1; some 500 for DQA1; approximately 600 for DPA1; and 400 to 480 for DPB1. Four or five DR-DQ haplotypes were handled as single units for association and clustering because linkage in the cohort was strong. Among 300 to 450 genotyped donors of the cohort, an average of about 240,000 unique TCR beta nucleotide sequences were sequenced per donor, roughly 18% of them non-productive. Overall results and qualifications from the work: In a later analysis, the rate of TCR association differed among HLA loci, with DRB1 alleles having the most associated TCRs and HLA-C alleles having the fewest. It was suggested by the authors that the approach could potentially be generalized to other disease states and immunological phenotypes. In the study, about 150 TCR beta chains were listed as associated with cytomegalovirus. A later analysis reported that several top co-occurrence clusters appeared linked to parvovirus B19, influenza, CMV and Epstein-Barr virus. Because HLA typing was missing for some donors at each locus, association tests included only the typed subset. For the cohort, immune exposure information was limited to CMV serostatus. The 87-base-pair reads could not distinguish some IMGT-functional V segments, including TRBV6-2 and TRBV6-3, so those segments were excluded. Most TCR sequences were seen in very few donors, while some public TCRs were found in many individuals. In a later analysis, HLA-associated TCR beta chains were found to be more clonally expanded and to have lower generation probabilities than equally common non-associated chains. In a later analysis, most CMV-associated TCR beta chains were found to appear HLA-restricted, with HLA associations seemingly driven largely by CMV exposure. A further reported finding was that TCR beta sequences accurately predicted the HLA-A and HLA-B alleles for most subjects in the first cohort. An association between a missense DCLRE1C variant and V-gene and J-gene trimming of TCR beta chains was found in a later genetic analysis and replicated in an independent cohort. The earlier analysis of some 540 of the donors excluded around 17 rarely observed V segments, including chromosome 9 orphons, because counts were too low. The classifier was reported to diagnose cytomegalovirus status with high specificity and sensitivity in both the original and validation cohorts. A later analysis associated 17,000 or so TCR beta sequences with specific HLA alleles at a false discovery rate of 0.05. When HLA alleles, especially DR and DQ, strongly co-occurred, TCR associations were difficult to assign to individual alleles. An earlier analysis of approximately 600 of the donors showed that most TCR beta V segments appeared in productive rearrangements either about 87% or about 30% of the time, which broadly matched IMGT annotations. The presence/absence analyses assumed that sequencing depth was roughly uniform across donors, and that assumption may not be true. Linkage disequilibrium might explain the correlated functional status among segregating V segments, but an unknown experimental factor could not be ruled out. A cluster of highly shared sequence variants was judged likely to represent a technical artifact of the sequencing pipeline. In vitro tests confirmed that a few of the cytomegalovirus-associated TCR beta chains recognize cytomegalovirus antigens. Only TCR beta chains were sequenced in this cohort, and the absence of alpha or paired-chain data limited detectable features. In a later genetic analysis, fewer N-insertions in productive TCRs were reported among donors in an Asian-associated ancestry cluster than the roughly 640-donor mean.

As regards this clone: Its cognate antigen has yet to be identified. It has no much larger one-base neighbor in the sample; base qualities were not kept.

The cohort comprised some 700 healthy bone marrow donors. At the time of sampling, every cohort member was nominally healthy, though immune exposures that went unrecorded were likely present. The donor tested CMV seronegative, placing the donor among the 350 to 400 seronegative members of the cohort. Every donor gave a peripheral blood sample, and the peripheral blood mononuclear cells from that sample were used for TCR beta sequencing. Genomic DNA was extracted from the blood cell samples with the Qiagen DNeasy Blood Extraction Kit. Inclusive of the bounding cysteine and phenylalanine, the CDR3 is 15 residues long. Only the CDR3 DNA is retained, 45 bases long and in frame from the first base. V is shortened by 5 bases, J by 2 bases, and the region joining them spans 10 bases. From the germline V gene, CDR1 is MNHEY and CDR2 is SVGAGI. Library creation used the immunoSEQ multiplex PCR assay. The multiplex PCR relied on a mix of 60 forward primers for TCR Vbeta segments and 13 reverse primers for TCR Jbeta segments. The CDR3 region of rearranged TCR beta genes was amplified from genomic DNA with a multiplex PCR assay. The Illumina HiSeq System was used to sequence the amplified TCR beta libraries as 87-base-pair reads. As for the authors' bioinformatics: A later analysis tallied roughly 80 million unique TCR beta chains across the 700 or so repertoires, and about 12 million of those chains were shared by two or more donors. Raw reads were error-corrected and collapsed into unique sequences with a nearest-neighbor algorithm that merged closely related sequences to remove PCR and sequencing errors. CDR3 sequences were aligned to IMGT reference sequences to assign V, D and J gene segments. For a sequence to be retained, a match of at least six nucleotides to both a V gene segment and a J gene segment was required. A rearrangement was called productive if the CDR3 had no stop codons and remained in frame with V and J, and every other rearrangement was called non-productive. CDR3 was defined by IMGT convention, running from the second conserved V-encoded cysteine to the conserved J-encoded phenylalanine. In an earlier analysis of 587 of the donors, sequences lacking an unambiguous match to a single V gene segment were excluded. An earlier analysis of several hundred of the donors called V segments functional above 56.7% productive rearrangements and segregating when the between-donor standard deviation exceeded 5%. To diagnose cytomegalovirus status from the catalog of TCR beta chain sequences, a statistical classification framework was built. In a later analysis, TCR nucleotide sequences were compared against IMGT/GENE-DB human TR gene sequences so that V and J genes could be assigned. Using the TCRdist pipeline, a later analysis assigned CDR3 sequences along with most-parsimonious VDJ recombination scenarios. In a later analysis, every TCR beta chain was defined by the combination of its CDR3 amino acid sequence and its V-gene family, and reads without a unique V-gene family were dropped. To address suspected cross-contamination and a sequencing artifact, a later analysis removed a few hundred highly shared, low-generation-probability nucleotide sequences. For each public chain, a later analysis derived a clonal expansion index from normalized ranks of inferred template counts within each repertoire. In a later analysis, generation probabilities were computed with a VDJ recombination model fitted to out-of-frame rearrangements, and the resulting probabilities were checked against IGoR. A later analysis scored TCR-TCR, TCR-HLA and TCR-CMV co-occurrence with hypergeometric tests, applying a repertoire-size bias correction to TCR pairs. A later analysis estimated false discovery rates by permuting HLA or CMV assignments 20 times. In a later analysis, co-occurring TCRs were grouped with DBSCAN, and TCRdist sequence similarity was added when clustering was performed within HLA-allele-positive subsets. Co-occurrence clustering excluded repertoires with fewer than 30,000 or more than 120,000 public chains, plus five with anomalous nucleotide sharing. The table was pulled from immuneACCESS by TCRdb, which kept in-frame rearrangements only. Such tables lose some clones; where checked, under half of the loss comes from unresolved V genes, and the rest has no known cause. The V and J calls and the clone size are those of that table, but D and trimming were determined from the DNA. The sample table contains 100,000 or so clones; only one count was recorded for roughly 80% of them. The top ten clonotypes cover 2.1% of the sample.

The sequence joins TRBV6-5 to TRBJ2-6; the D gene cannot be resolved reliably. This sequence was found in a man between 18 and 35 years old in good health and CMV-seronegative. The sequenced material came from PBMCs. CDR3 protein: CASSTVAAGANVLTF. The bases read TGTGCCAGCAGTACCGTCGCAGCTGGGGCCAACGTCCTGACTTTC.